This T cell receptor (beta chain) is drawn from a study of cytomegalovirus exposure and HLA in healthy donors. General study results and limits: In all likelihood, a cluster of highly shared sequence variants was a sequencing artifact. In a later analysis, HLA-associated TCR beta chains were more clonally expanded than equally common others. Later on, a genetic analysis was performed. It linked a missense variant in DCLRE1C with V- and J-gene trimming of TCR beta. Earlier analysis looked at TCR beta V segments, and most were productive about 87% or about 30% of the time.

To note about this clone: Its specificity is not known.

Both 60 Vbeta primers and 13 Jbeta primers went into the PCR. Clones were read by immunoSEQ multiplex PCR, and TCRdb kept only the in-frame ones, dropping some. The data contain roughly 150,000 clones, about 80% of them singletons. Germline loops: CDR1 SGHTA, CDR2 FQGNSA. The CDR3 spans 15 residues. With V trimmed by 4 bases and J by 7 bases, 10 bases remained unmatched. The receptor was derived from a man younger than 45 in good health and CMV-seropositive. The rearrangement uses TRBV7-2 and TRBJ2-1; 7 bases match TRBD2. The sequencing sample was made of PBMCs. The CDR3 coding sequence is TGTGCCAGCAGCTCTTGGGGGGGTGGGGGTAATGAGCAGTTCTTC. It yields the protein CASSSWGGGGNEQFF.